These 2 T cell receptor beta chains were all obtained from the same sample, sequenced in a study of cytomegalovirus exposure and HLA in healthy donors (dated by TCRdb to 2015 to 2018). Libraries were made using the immunoSEQ multiplex PCR assay. A mixture of 60 forward primers for TCR Vbeta segments and 13 reverse primers for TCR Jbeta segments was used in the multiplex PCR. TCRdb took over this immuneACCESS table, retaining in-frame rearrangements with V and J assigned. Such tables are incomplete; in checked studies, under half of the missing clones stem from an unresolved V gene, and the remainder is unexplained. This sample holds some 170,000 clones; roughly 80% were observed only once. Together, the top ten hold 1.3% of the sample. What was sequenced was PBMCs. These TCRs come from a woman aged 45-65 years in good health and CMV-seronegative.

The rearrangement uses TRBV7-2 and TRBJ2-7; 9 bases match TRBD1. Trimming cost V 4 bases and J 5 bases; bases outside gene matches: 9. The CDR3 consists of 15 residues. Per the germline V gene, CDR1 is SGHTA and CDR2 is FQGNSA. The CDR3 region is CASSSLGGTGNEQYF. The CDR3, as DNA: TGTGCCAGCAGCTCCCTCGGAGGGACAGGGAACGAGCAGTACTTC.

This rearrangement joins TRBV7-3 to TRBJ2-1, with 9 bases matching TRBD1. Trimming cost V 5 bases and J 1 base; bases outside gene matches: 3. This CDR3 region has 15 residues. Germline V CDR1 and CDR2: SGHTA, FQGTGA. The CDR3: CASSTGQGSYNEQFF. CDR3 in DNA: TGTGCCAGCAGCACAGGACAGGGGTCCTACAATGAGCAGTTCTTC.